Shown below are 25 T cell receptor beta chains from a single sample sequenced in a study of T cells in Graves' hyperthyroidism and ophthalmopathy. Template material for amplifying TCR beta CDR3 regions consisted of RNA transcripts. The HTBI primer set served for first-round RT-PCR of the TCR CDR3. One entry per CDR3 protein, called by TCRdb with MiXCR from the multiplex PCR reads. Of about 420,000 distinct CDR3 sequences in the sample, more than 15% were seen once. Input material: blood. These receptors were collected from a woman in her late teens or twenties with Graves' hyperthyroidism.

V usage is TRBV7-8 and J usage is TRBJ1-5; D gene ambiguous. Trimming shortened V by 5 bases and J by 7 bases, and 9 bases separated the two germline ends. The CDR3 runs 12 residues. The germline gives CDR1 SGHVS, CDR2 FQNEAQ. CDR3 sequence reads: CASSGYDQPQHF. The CDR3 region has the DNA TGTGCCAGCAGCGGTTATGACCAGCCCCAGCATTTT.

In the case of this clonotype: With a much larger clone just one base away, this may be a read error. The missing conserved phenylalanine or tryptophan at the end of this CDR3 makes a read error likely. The chain recombines TRBV28 with TRBJ1-3, with D unresolved. The germline V gene has CDR1 MDHEN and CDR2 SYDVKM. V was shortened by 3 bases and J by 0 bases, with 12 bases between the two germline ends. The length of the CDR3 is 16 residues. Here the CDR3 reads CASSLRQSISGNTIYS. In DNA, the CDR3 is TGTGCCAGCAGTTTGAGGCAGTCGATCTCTGGAAACACCATATATTCT.

This clonotype showed up just a few times. The chain recombines TRBV5-5 with TRBJ1-1, with D possibly TRBD1 on 5 matching bases. V shed 2 bases and J shed 3 bases, with 14 bases lying between them. The CDR3 is made up of 15 amino acids. Germline V gene lookup returns CDR1 SGHKS and CDR2 YYEKEE (reference sequence). The CDR3 nucleotides are TGTGCCAGCAGCTTTTCTTCGGGCAGGGACACTGAAGCTTTCTTT. This encodes CASSFSSGRDTEAFF.

The chain is built from TRBV28 and TRBJ1-3, with 9 bases identical to TRBD1. J lost 4 bases, V lost 6 bases, and 10 bases had no gene match. The length of the CDR3 is 16 residues. The V gene's germline CDR1 is MDHEN and CDR2 SYDVKM. The CDR3 bases are TGTGCCAGCAGACCCTCCGGGACAGGGAGCGGAAACACCATATATTTT. It encodes CASRPSGTGSGNTIYF. The full variable domain, rest sourced from reference TRBV28 and TRBJ1-3, is DVKVTQSSRYLVKRTGEKVFLECVQDMDHENMFWYRQDPGLGLRLIYFSYDVKMKEKGDIPEGYSVSREKKERFSLILESASTNQTSMYLCASRPSGTGSGNTIYFGEGSWLTVV.

This clonotype was counted ten times or more. The J gene is TRBJ1-1, the V gene TRBV5-5; possibly TRBD1 for D (5 bases). Germline V CDR1 and CDR2: SGHKS, YYEKEE (reference sequence). The V end lost 1 base, the J end lost 5 bases, and 12 bases lay between the germline ends. CDR3 length equals 14 residues. The DNA for the CDR3 is TGTGCCAGCAGCTTGCGGATGGGGGTAACTGAAGCTTTCTTT. Translating gives CASSLRMGVTEAFF. Full variable domain (missing parts from reference TRBV5-5 and TRBJ1-1): DAGVTQSPTHLIKTRGQQVTLRCSPISGHKSVSWYQQVLGQGPQFIFQYYEKEERGRGNFPDRFSARQFPNYSSELNVNALLLGDSALYLCASSLRMGVTEAFFGQGTRLTVV.

This clonotype was seen a few times. A read error is possible here, since a much larger clone lies one base away. V gene TRBV20-1 combines with J gene TRBJ2-7, with 15 bases identical to TRBD2. Per the germline V gene, CDR1 is DFQATT and CDR2 is SNEGSKA (reference sequence). The CDR3 consists of 15 residues. The CDR3 spells CSATGLAGGQYEQHF. DNA for the CDR3: TGCAGTGCTACGGGACTAGCGGGGGGCCAGTACGAGCAGCACTTC.

This clonotype was counted only a few times. The rearrangement joins TRBV5-1 to TRBJ2-2; 13 nucleotides align to TRBD2. Germline values: CDR1 SGHRS, CDR2 YFSETQ. The CDR3 consists of 19 residues. With 3 bases clipped from V and 4 bases from J, the junction kept 12 bases outside the gene matches. CDR3: CASSYVTSGGASSTGELFF. In DNA, the CDR3 is TGCGCCAGCAGCTATGTTACTAGCGGGGGGGCCAGTAGCACCGGGGAGCTGTTTTTT.

The table lists this clonotype with a few counts. The CDR3 loop reads CASSRDRQGVVEQYF. The CDR3 DNA is TGTGCCAGCTCACGCGACCGACAGGGGGTCGTCGAGCAGTACTTC. The rearrangement links TRBV18 to TRBJ2-7; 9 positions match TRBD1. The ends lost 4 bases at V and 6 bases at J; junction bases unmatched: 10. CDR3 length: 15 amino acids. Looked up from germline, CDR1 is KGHSH and CDR2 is LQKENI.

This clonotype occurred a few times. This chain connects TRBV6-2 or TRBV6-3 to TRBJ2-4; no clear D. Germline loops: CDR1 MNHEY, CDR2 SVGEGT. This CDR3 comprises 18 residues. V was shortened by 5 bases and J by 0 bases, with 20 bases between the two germline ends. The CDR3 DNA reads as TGTGCCAGCAGTCCGGATGGGCCAGGCTCATTAGCCAAAAACATTCAGTACTTC. This codes for CASSPDGPGSLAKNIQYF.

A few counts support this clonotype. The chain links TRBV9 to TRBJ1-6, with 10 bases that match TRBD1. V was clipped by 2 bases and J by 9 bases; unmatched bases: 2. Germline loops: CDR1 SGDLS, CDR2 YYNGEE. This CDR3 has 14 residues. The CDR3 DNA sequence: TGTGCCAGCAGCGTGGGACAGGGGTTTTCACCCCTCCACTTT. This codes for CASSVGQGFSPLHF. Variable domain in full (rest from reference TRBV9 and TRBJ1-6): DSGVTQTPKHLITATGQRVTLRCSPRSGDLSVYWYQQSLDQGLQFLIQYYNGEERAKGNILERFSAQQFPDLHSELNLSSLELGDSALYFCASSVGQGFSPLHFGNGTRLTVT.

The sample holds many counts of this clonotype. The J gene is TRBJ2-5, the V gene TRBV2; TRBD1 agrees at 7 bases. Germline V lookup: CDR1 SNHLY, CDR2 FYNNEI. Trimming removed 5 bases from V and 1 base from J; junction bases left unmatched: 4. This CDR3 has 14 residues. DNA of the CDR3: TGTGCCAGCAGTTCAGGACAGGTCCAAGAGACCCAGTACTTC. This gives the protein CASSSGQVQETQYF.

This chain joins TRBV4-1 and TRBJ2-7; no clear D. The germline V and J ends were trimmed by 4 bases and 0 bases, with 13 bases remaining between them. The germline gives CDR1 MGHRA, CDR2 YSYEKL. The CDR3 totals 15 residues. The CDR3 coding sequence is TGCGCCAGCAGCCCTACAGTCCTCAGCTCCTACGAGCAGTACTTC. This encodes CASSPTVLSSYEQYF.

This clonotype has ten or more counts. The CDR3 sequence: CASTGQANTEAFF. CDR3 DNA sequence: TGCGCCAGCACGGGACAGGCGAACACTGAAGCTTTCTTT. This rearrangement joins TRBV5-1 to TRBJ1-1, with TRBD1 matching 8 bases. This CDR3 region has 13 residues. CDR1 is SGHRS, CDR2 YFSETQ, per germline. J gave up 1 base and V 6 bases, and 2 bases lay outside the gene matches.

This clonotype appeared many times. The gene calls are TRBV7-2 and TRBJ2-7, with D possibly being TRBD2 (6 bases). The CDR3 runs 17 residues. Trimming pared 2 bases from V and 3 bases from J, leaving 20 bases between. In germline, CDR1 is SGHTA, CDR2 FQGNSA. The CDR3 DNA reads TGTGCCAGCAGCTTAATAGTGGACTGGGGGGAACTCTACGAGCAGTACTTC. Its translation is CASSLIVDWGELYEQYF.

This clonotype was seen only a few times. J is TRBJ2-3 and V is TRBV7-3; D ambiguous. The CDR3 runs 14 residues. The ends were cut back, 2 bases at V and 4 bases at J, with 10 bases in the middle. Germline CDR1 and CDR2: SGHTA and FQGTGA. CDR3 sequence reads: CASSLGADADTQYF. The CDR3 DNA follows: TGTGCCAGCAGCTTAGGAGCAGACGCAGATACGCAGTATTTT.

This clonotype has only a few counts. CDR3 loop: CASRFAGTLNQPQHF. The CDR3 DNA is TGTGCCAGCAGGTTTGCCGGGACATTAAATCAGCCCCAGCATTTT. The chain has TRBV6-1 and TRBJ1-5, with D possibly being TRBD1 (6 bases). This CDR3 contains 15 residues. V dropped 6 bases and J dropped 4 bases, with 16 bases sitting between them. Germline assignment: CDR1 MNHNS and CDR2 SASEGT.

The rearrangement joins TRBV6-2 or TRBV6-3 to TRBJ1-6, with 9 nucleotides matching TRBD1. CDR3 length equals 16 residues. Germline assignment: CDR1 MNHEY and CDR2 SVGEGT. V lost 7 bases, J lost 0 bases, and 4 bases stayed unmatched. Written as DNA, the CDR3 is TGTGCCAGCAAGGGGACAGGGCCCTCCTATAATTCACCCCTCCACTTT. This encodes CASKGTGPSYNSPLHF.

The chain has TRBV29-1 and TRBJ2-2; D is possibly TRBD2 (5 bases). Germline V gene sequence: CDR1 SQVTM, CDR2 ANQGSEA. The CDR3 consists of 13 residues. Trimming left V 3 bases short and J 3 bases short, with 8 bases between. CDR3 region: CSVDGVHTGELFF. CDR3 DNA sequence: TGCAGCGTTGACGGGGTTCACACCGGGGAGCTGTTTTTT.

This clonotype was recorded at least ten times. The chain has TRBV3-1 and TRBJ2-3; D assignment may be TRBD1 or TRBD2 (6 bases each). CDR1 is LGHDT, CDR2 YNNKEL, per germline (reference sequence). V shed 7 bases and J shed 3 bases, with 14 bases lying between them. The CDR3 extends over 14 amino acids. Here the CDR3 DNA reads TGTGCCAGCACGGAGGGGGGAGGTACAGATACGCAGTATTTT. It codes for CASTEGGGTDTQYF.

This clonotype was found many times. The V and J genes are TRBV11-1 and TRBJ2-5; no reliable D call. Trimming removed 8 bases at V and 2 bases at J, with 9 bases between. CDR3 length: 12 residues. Germline V gene lookup returns CDR1 SGHAT and CDR2 FQDESV (reference sequence). CDR3 DNA sequence: TGTGCCAGCGGTGGCCAGCAAGAGACCCAGTACTTC. This sequence encodes CASGGQQETQYF.

The CDR3 nucleotides are TGTGCCAGCAGCCCCATTTCTTCCAGGAGAAGGAACACCGGGGAGCTGTTTTTT. It is translated as CASSPISSRRRNTGELFF. V and J are TRBV7-9 and TRBJ2-2, with D unresolved. Germline-derived CDR1 and CDR2 are SEHNR and FQNEAQ (reference sequence). This CDR3 region has 18 residues. V dropped 5 bases and J dropped 1 base, with 20 bases sitting between them.

The genes are TRBV7-9 and TRBJ2-2; unclear D gene. CDR1 SEHNR and CDR2 FQNEAQ come from the germline V gene (reference sequence). The CDR3 consists of 14 residues. The germline V and J ends were trimmed by 1 base and 5 bases, with 8 bases remaining between them. This CDR3 is CASSLVSPTGELFF. In DNA, the CDR3 is TGTGCCAGCAGCTTAGTTTCCCCGACCGGGGAGCTGTTTTTT.

In its sample, this clonotype was seen many times. V gene TRBV7-2 combines with J gene TRBJ1-1, with TRBD1 matching over 8 bases. Germline CDR1 is SGHTA and CDR2 is FQGNSA. This CDR3 comprises 15 residues. V shed 5 bases, J shed 0 bases, and the junction held 5 bases outside the gene matches. CDR3 sequence: CASSRQGLLNTEAFF. Written as DNA, the CDR3 is TGTGCCAGCAGCCGACAGGGGCTACTGAACACTGAAGCTTTCTTT. Combining the CDR3 with reference TRBV7-2 and TRBJ1-1 gives the whole variable domain GAGVSQSPSNKVTEKGKDVELRCDPISGHTALYWYRQSLGQGLEFLIYFQGNSAPDKSGLPSDRFSAERTGGSVSTLTIQRTQQEDSAVYLCASSRQGLLNTEAFFGQGTRLTVV.

This clonotype was seen repeatedly, ten times or more. The CDR3, as DNA: TGCAACCGGGGGCGCGGCTATGGCTACACCTTC. It encodes CNRGRGYGYTF. The rearrangement links TRBV20-1 to TRBJ1-2, with D possibly matching TRBD1 (6 bases). CDR1 is DFQATT, CDR2 SNEGSKA, per germline (reference sequence). This CDR3 has 11 amino acids.

At least ten counts were recorded for this clonotype. DNA of the CDR3: TGTGCCAGCAGCTCACAGGGGACGGTCACAGATACGCAGTATTTT. It translates to CASSSQGTVTDTQYF. The chain uses TRBV5-6 and TRBJ2-3, with 7 bases that match TRBD1. V shed 3 bases, J shed 2 bases, and the junction held 6 bases outside the gene matches. Germline CDR1 is SGHDT and CDR2 is YYEEEE. This CDR3 has 15 amino acids.